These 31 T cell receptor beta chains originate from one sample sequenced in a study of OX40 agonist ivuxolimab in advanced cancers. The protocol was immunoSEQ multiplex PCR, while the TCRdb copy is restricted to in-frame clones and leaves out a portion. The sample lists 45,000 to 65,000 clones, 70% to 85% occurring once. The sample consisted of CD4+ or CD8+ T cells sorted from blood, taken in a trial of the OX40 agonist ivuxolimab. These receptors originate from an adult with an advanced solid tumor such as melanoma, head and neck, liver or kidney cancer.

The CDR3: CASRGTGAYGYTF. CDR3 bases: TGTGCCAGCAGGGGGACAGGGGCCTATGGCTACACCTTC. This sequence joins TRBV28 and TRBJ1-2; 10 bases agree with TRBD1. With 6 bases clipped from V and 4 bases from J, the junction kept 2 bases outside the gene matches. This CDR3 has 13 residues. CDR1 and CDR2 from the germline V gene are MDHEN and SYDVKM.

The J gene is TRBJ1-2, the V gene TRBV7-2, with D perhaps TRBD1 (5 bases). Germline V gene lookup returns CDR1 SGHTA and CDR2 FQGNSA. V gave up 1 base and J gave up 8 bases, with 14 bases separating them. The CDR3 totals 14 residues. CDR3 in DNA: TGTGCCAGCAGCTTAGACGGGGCGGTGAACGGCTACACCTTC. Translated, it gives CASSLDGAVNGYTF.

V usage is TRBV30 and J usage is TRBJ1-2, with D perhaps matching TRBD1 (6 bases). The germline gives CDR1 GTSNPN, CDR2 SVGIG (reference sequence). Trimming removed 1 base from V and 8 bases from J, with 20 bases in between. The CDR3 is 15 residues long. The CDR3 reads CAWSADRTHFGGYTF. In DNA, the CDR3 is TGTGCCTGGAGTGCAGACAGGACGCACTTTGGGGGCTACACCTTC.

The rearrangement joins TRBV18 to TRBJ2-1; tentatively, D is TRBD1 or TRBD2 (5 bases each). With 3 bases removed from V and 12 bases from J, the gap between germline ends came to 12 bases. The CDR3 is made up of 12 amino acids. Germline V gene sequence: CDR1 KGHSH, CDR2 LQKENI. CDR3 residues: CASSPLGDGQFF. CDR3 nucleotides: TGTGCCAGCTCACCCTTGGGGGACGGGCAGTTCTTC.

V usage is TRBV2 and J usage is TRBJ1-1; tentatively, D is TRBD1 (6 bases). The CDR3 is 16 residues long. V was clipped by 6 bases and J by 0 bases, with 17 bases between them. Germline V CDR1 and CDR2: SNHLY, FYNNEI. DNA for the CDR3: TGTGCCAGCAGGCCGGGGACACCTGCCCTGAACACTGAAGCTTTCTTT. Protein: CASRPGTPALNTEAFF.

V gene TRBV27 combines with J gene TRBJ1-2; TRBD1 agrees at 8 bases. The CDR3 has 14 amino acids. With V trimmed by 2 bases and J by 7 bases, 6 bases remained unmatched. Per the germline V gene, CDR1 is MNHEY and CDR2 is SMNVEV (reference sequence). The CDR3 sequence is CASSLQDRASGYTF. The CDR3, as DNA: TGTGCCAGCAGTTTACAGGACAGGGCTAGTGGCTACACCTTC.

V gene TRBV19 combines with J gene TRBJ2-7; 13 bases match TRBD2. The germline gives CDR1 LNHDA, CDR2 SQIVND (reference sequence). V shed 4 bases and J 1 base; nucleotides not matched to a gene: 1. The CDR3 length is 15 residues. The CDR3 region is CASSRLAGGSYEQYF. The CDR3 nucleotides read TGTGCCAGTAGTAGACTAGCGGGGGGTTCCTACGAGCAGTACTTC.

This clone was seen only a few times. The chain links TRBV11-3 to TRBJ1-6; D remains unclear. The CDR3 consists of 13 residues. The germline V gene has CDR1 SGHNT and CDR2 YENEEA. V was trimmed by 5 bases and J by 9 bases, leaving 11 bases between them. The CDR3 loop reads CASSHTGSSPLHF. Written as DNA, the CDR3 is TGTGCCAGCAGCCACACTGGGAGTTCACCCCTCCACTTT. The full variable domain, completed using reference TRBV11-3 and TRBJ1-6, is EAGVVQSPRYKIIEKKQPVAFWCNPISGHNTLYWYLQNLGQGPELLIRYENEEAVDDSQLPKDRFSAERLKGVDSTLKIQPAELGDSAVYLCASSHTGSSPLHFGNGTRLTVT.

As DNA, the CDR3 is TGTGCCAGCAGCTACGATTCCGGGACAGGGAACGAGCAGTACTTC. Residues: CASSYDSGTGNEQYF. The chain carries TRBV7-2 and TRBJ2-7; TRBD1 matches at 9 bases. The CDR3 spans 15 residues. The germline V gene encodes CDR1 SGHTA and CDR2 FQGNSA. V dropped 4 bases and J dropped 5; count of bases not matched to a gene: 9.

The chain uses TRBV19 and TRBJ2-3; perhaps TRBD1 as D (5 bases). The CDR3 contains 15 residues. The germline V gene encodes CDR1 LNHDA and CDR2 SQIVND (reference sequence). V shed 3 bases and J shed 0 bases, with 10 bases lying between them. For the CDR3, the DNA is TGTGCCAGTAGTATCCAGGGAACTAGCACAGATACGCAGTATTTT. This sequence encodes CASSIQGTSTDTQYF.

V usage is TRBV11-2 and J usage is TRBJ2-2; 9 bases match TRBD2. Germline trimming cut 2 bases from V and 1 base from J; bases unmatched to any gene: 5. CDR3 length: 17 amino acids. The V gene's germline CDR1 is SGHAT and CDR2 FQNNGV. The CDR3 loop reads CASSLRSGGLNTGELFF. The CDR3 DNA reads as TGTGCCAGCAGCTTACGTAGCGGGGGCCTGAACACCGGGGAGCTGTTTTTT.

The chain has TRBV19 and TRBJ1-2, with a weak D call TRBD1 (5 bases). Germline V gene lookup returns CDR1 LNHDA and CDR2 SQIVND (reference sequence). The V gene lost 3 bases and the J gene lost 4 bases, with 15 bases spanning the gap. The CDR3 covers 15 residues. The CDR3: CASSIRRKGSYGYTF. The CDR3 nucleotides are TGTGCCAGTAGTATTAGACGGAAGGGGTCCTATGGCTACACCTTC.

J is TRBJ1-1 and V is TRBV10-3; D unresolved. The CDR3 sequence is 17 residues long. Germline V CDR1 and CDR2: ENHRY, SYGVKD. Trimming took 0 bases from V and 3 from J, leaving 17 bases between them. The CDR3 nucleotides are TGTGCCATCAGTGAGTCGATTAGGCTGGGGAGGGACACTGAAGCTTTCTTT. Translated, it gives CAISESIRLGRDTEAFF.

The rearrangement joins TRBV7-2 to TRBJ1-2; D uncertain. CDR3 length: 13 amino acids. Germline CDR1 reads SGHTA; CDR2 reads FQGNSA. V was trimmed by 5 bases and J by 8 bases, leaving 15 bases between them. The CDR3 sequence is CASSTPGVGGYTF. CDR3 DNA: TGTGCCAGCAGCACCCCCGGGGTCGGCGGCTACACCTTC.

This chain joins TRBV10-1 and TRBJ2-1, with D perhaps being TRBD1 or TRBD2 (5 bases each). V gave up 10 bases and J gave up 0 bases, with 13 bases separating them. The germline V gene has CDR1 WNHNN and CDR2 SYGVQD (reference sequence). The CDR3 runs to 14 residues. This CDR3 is CATSAGSSYNEQFF. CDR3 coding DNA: TGCGCCACCTCGGCAGGGAGCTCCTACAATGAGCAGTTCTTC.

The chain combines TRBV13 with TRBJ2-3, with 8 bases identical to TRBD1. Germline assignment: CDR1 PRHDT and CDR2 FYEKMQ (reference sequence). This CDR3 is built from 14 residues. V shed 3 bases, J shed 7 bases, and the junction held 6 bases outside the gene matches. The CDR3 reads CASSFGTGANTQYF. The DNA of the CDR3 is TGTGCCAGCAGCTTCGGGACAGGCGCAAATACGCAGTATTTT.

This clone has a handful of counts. CDR3 DNA: TGTGCCAGCAGCTTAATAGGGGCAGAAGGGCAGCCCCAGCATTTT. Encoded protein: CASSLIGAEGQPQHF. This chain connects TRBV11-2 to TRBJ1-5; weak D call: TRBD1 (5 bases). Between the trimmed V and J ends, which lost 2 bases and 7 bases, there was a span of 15 bases. Per the germline V gene, CDR1 is SGHAT and CDR2 is FQNNGV. CDR3 size: 15 residues.

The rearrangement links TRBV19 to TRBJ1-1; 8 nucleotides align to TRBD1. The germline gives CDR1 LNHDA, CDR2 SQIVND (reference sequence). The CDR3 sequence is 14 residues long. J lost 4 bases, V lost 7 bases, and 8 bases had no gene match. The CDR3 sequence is CASILAGGPTEAFF. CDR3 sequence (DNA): TGTGCCAGTATACTGGCAGGGGGCCCCACTGAAGCTTTCTTT.

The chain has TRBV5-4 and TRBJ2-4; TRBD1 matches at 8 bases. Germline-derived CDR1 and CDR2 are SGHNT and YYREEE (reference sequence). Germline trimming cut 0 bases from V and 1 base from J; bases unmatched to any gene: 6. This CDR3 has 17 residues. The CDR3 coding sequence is TGTGCCAGCAGCTTGGGGACAGGGTGGCCGGCCAAAAACATTCAGTACTTC. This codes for CASSLGTGWPAKNIQYF.

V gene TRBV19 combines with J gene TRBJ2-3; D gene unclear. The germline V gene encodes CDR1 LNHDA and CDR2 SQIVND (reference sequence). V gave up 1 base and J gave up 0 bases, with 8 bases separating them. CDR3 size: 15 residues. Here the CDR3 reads CASSIALVSTDTQYF. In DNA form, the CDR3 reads TGTGCCAGTAGTATAGCTCTCGTTAGCACAGATACGCAGTATTTT.

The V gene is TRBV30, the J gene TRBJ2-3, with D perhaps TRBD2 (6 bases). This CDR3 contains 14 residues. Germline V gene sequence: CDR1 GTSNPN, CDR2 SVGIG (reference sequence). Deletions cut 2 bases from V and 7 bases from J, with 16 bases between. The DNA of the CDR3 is TGTGCCTGGAGTCCGCTAGTGGGAGGTCATACGCAGTATTTT. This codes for CAWSPLVGGHTQYF.

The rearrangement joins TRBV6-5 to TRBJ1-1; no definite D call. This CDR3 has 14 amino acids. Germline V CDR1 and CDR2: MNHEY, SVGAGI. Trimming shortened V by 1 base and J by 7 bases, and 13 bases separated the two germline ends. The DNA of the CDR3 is TGTGCCAGCAGTTACTATGTGGATTCCTTTGAAGCTTTCTTT. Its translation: CASSYYVDSFEAFF.

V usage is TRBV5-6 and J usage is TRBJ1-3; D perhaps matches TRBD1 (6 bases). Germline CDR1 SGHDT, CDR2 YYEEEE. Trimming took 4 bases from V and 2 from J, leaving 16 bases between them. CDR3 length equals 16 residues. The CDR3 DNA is TGTGCCAGCAGCGGGAGCAGGGGAGTCGCTGGAAACACCATATATTTT. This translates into CASSGSRGVAGNTIYF.

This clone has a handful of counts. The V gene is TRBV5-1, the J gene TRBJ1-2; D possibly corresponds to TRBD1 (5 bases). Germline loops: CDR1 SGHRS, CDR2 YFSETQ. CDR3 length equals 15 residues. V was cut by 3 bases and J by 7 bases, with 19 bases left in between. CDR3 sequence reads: CASSYGVLDIPGYTF. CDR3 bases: TGCGCCAGCAGCTATGGAGTATTGGACATTCCTGGCTACACCTTC.

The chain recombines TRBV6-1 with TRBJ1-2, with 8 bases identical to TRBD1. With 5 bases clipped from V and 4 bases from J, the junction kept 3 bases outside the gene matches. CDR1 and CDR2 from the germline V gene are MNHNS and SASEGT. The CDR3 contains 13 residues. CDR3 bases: TGTGCCAGCAGTTCGGACAGGGCCTATGGCTACACCTTC. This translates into CASSSDRAYGYTF.

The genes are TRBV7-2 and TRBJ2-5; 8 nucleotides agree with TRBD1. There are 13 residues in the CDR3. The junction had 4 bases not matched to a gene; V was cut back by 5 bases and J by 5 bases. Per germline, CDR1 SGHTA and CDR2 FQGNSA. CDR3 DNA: TGTGCCAGCAGCCTCGACAGGGGCGAGACCCAGTACTTC. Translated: CASSLDRGETQYF.

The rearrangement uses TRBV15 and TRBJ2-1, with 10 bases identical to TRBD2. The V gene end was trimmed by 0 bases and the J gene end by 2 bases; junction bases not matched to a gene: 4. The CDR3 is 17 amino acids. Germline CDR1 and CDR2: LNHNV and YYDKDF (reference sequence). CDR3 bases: TGTGCCACCAGCAGAGAATCAAGCGGGAGGGCCTACAATGAGCAGTTCTTC. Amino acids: CATSRESSGRAYNEQFF.

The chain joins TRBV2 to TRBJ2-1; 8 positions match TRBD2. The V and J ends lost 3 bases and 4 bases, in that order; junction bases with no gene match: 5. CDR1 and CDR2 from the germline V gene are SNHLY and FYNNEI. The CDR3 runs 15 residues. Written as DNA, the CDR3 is TGTGCCAGCAGTGATCTTGTAGCGGGGTACAATGAGCAGTTCTTC. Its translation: CASSDLVAGYNEQFF.

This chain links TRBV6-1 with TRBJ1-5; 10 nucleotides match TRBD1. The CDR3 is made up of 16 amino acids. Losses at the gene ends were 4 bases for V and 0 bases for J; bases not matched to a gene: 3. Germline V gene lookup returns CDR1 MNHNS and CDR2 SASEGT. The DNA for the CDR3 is TGTGCCAGCAGTGGGGGACAGGGGATTAGCAATCAGCCCCAGCATTTT. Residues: CASSGGQGISNQPQHF.

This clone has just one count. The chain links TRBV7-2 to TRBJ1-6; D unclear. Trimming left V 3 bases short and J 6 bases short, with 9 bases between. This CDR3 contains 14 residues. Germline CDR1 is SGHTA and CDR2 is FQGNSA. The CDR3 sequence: CASSFSRANSPLHF. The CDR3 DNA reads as TGTGCCAGCAGCTTTTCCCGAGCTAATTCACCCCTCCACTTT.

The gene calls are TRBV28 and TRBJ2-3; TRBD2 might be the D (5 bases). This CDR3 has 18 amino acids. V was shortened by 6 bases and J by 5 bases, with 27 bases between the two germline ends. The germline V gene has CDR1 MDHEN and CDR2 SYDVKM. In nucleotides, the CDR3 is TGTGCCAGCAGCTCATCAACGGGATACGTCCCCAGAAAAGATACGCAGTATTTT. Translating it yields CASSSSTGYVPRKDTQYF.